These 30 T cell receptor beta chains were sequenced from one sample in a study of CD8 T cells in Susac syndrome. RNA amounts of about 0.5 to 1 ug underwent reverse transcription with random hexamers. TCRdb redid the calling of the immunoSEQ multiplex PCR reads with MiXCR, one entry per CDR3 protein. Counted here are some 120,000 distinct CDR3 sequences, around 94% occurring once; the ten biggest clones make up 0.2% to 0.25%. Sequenced: CD8+ T cells from PBMCs. These receptors all come from a human donor with Susac syndrome.

The chain couples TRBV5-1 to TRBJ2-1, with 12 bases that match TRBD2. With 0 bases clipped from V and 8 bases from J, the junction kept 6 bases outside the gene matches. Germline lookup yields CDR1 SGHRS and CDR2 YFSETQ. The CDR3 has 16 amino acids. This CDR3 is CASSLDASGGAYEQFF. In DNA, the CDR3 is TGCGCCAGCAGCTTGGATGCTAGCGGGGGGGCCTATGAGCAGTTCTTC.

V and J are TRBV30 and TRBJ2-2; D remains ambiguous. Germline lookup yields CDR1 GTSNPN and CDR2 SVGIG (reference sequence). CDR3 length: 14 amino acids. Trimming stripped 0 bases from V and 3 bases from J, with 8 bases between. In DNA form, the CDR3 reads TGTGCCTGGAGTGTACTTGGGCACACCGGGGAGCTGTTTTTT. It yields the protein CAWSVLGHTGELFF.

The gene calls are TRBV7-3 and TRBJ2-2; TRBD1 matches 7 bases. V gave up 6 bases and J gave up 4 bases; unmatched junction bases: 5. The CDR3 covers 14 residues. The germline V gene has CDR1 SGHTA and CDR2 FQGTGA. CDR3 coding DNA: TGTGCCAGCAGATCGACAGGGCTCACCGGGGAGCTGTTTTTT. Translating it yields CASRSTGLTGELFF.

This chain uses TRBV3-1 with TRBJ2-1; tentatively, D is TRBD2 (6 bases). The length of the CDR3 is 16 residues. V was pared by 0 bases and J by 2 bases, with 11 bases between. Looked up from germline, CDR1 is LGHDT and CDR2 is YNNKEL (reference sequence). The CDR3 loop is CASSQDTGETYNEQFF. In DNA, the CDR3 is TGTGCCAGCAGCCAAGATACGGGGGAGACCTACAATGAGCAGTTCTTC.

The chain carries TRBV12-3 or TRBV12-4 and TRBJ2-7; no definite D call. Trimming shortened V by 1 base and J by 4 bases, and 2 bases separated the two germline ends. The CDR3 totals 11 residues. The CDR3 DNA is TGTGCCAGCAGTTTAGAGTACGAGCAGTACTTC. Its protein product is CASSLEYEQYF.

The rearrangement links TRBV6-5 to TRBJ2-7; D gene ambiguous. Trimming took 0 bases from V and 6 from J, leaving 9 bases between them. The CDR3 sequence is 13 residues long. Germline V gives CDR1 MNHEY, CDR2 SVGAGI. The DNA of the CDR3 is TGTGCCAGCAGTTACTCGAGCGAGCGCGAGCAGTACTTC. It is translated as CASSYSSEREQYF.

For the CDR3, the DNA is TGTGCCACCAGCAAGGTTGGATCTTCCGATACGCAGTATTTT. Protein product: CATSKVGSSDTQYF. The chain carries TRBV15 and TRBJ2-3; no definite D call. CDR1 and CDR2 (germline): LNHNV, YYDKDF (reference sequence). V was cut by 4 bases and J by 6 bases, with 14 bases left in between. The CDR3 is made up of 14 amino acids.

The V call is TRBV6-2 or TRBV6-3, the J call TRBJ1-5, with D possibly matching TRBD1 (5 bases). CDR1 MNHEY and CDR2 SVGEGT come from the germline V gene. The CDR3 covers 14 residues. Trimming shortened V by 0 bases and J by 5 bases, and 8 bases separated the two germline ends. The CDR3 nucleotides are TGTGCCAGCAGTTACTCCGGGGCTTATCAGCCCCAGCATTTT. Residues: CASSYSGAYQPQHF.

The chain combines TRBV20-1 with TRBJ1-1; a possible D gene is TRBD1 (6 bases). V lost 1 base to trimming and J lost 0 bases, with 12 bases between them. Per the germline V gene, CDR1 is DFQATT and CDR2 is SNEGSKA (reference sequence). The CDR3 contains 15 residues. The CDR3, as DNA: TGCAGTGCTAGAGCGGCAGGGGAGTTGAACACTGAAGCTTTCTTT. This sequence encodes CSARAAGELNTEAFF.

This sequence joins TRBV6-5 and TRBJ2-7; 12 positions agree with TRBD2. The CDR3 totals 16 residues. Germline trimming cut 2 bases from V and 3 bases from J; bases unmatched to any gene: 5. The germline CDR1 and CDR2 sequences are MNHEY and SVGAGI. CDR3 region: CASSYLGLAGNYEQYF. CDR3 bases: TGTGCCAGCAGTTACCTCGGACTAGCGGGGAACTACGAGCAGTACTTC.

The gene calls are TRBV29-1 and TRBJ1-5, with D unresolved. Germline CDR1 is SQVTM and CDR2 is ANQGSEA. This CDR3 is 15 amino acids long. Trimming took 7 bases from V and 0 from J, leaving 16 bases between them. This CDR3 is CSASQGTRSNQPQHF. The CDR3 DNA sequence: TGCAGCGCTTCCCAAGGAACCCGTAGCAATCAGCCCCAGCATTTT. The full variable domain, its missing parts supplied by reference TRBV29-1 and TRBJ1-5, is SAVISQKPSRDICQRGTSLTIQCQVDSQVTMMFWYRQQPGQSLTLIATANQGSEATYESGFVIDKFPISRPNLTFSTLTVSNMSPEDSSIYLCSASQGTRSNQPQHFGDGTRLSIL.

This clonotype was detected a few times. This chain uses TRBV30 with TRBJ2-7; D gene uncertain. Trimming took off 3 bases at V and 0 bases at J, with 9 bases between the two ends. Germline V lookup: CDR1 GTSNPN, CDR2 SVGIG (reference sequence). The CDR3 consists of 13 residues. The CDR3 reads CAWRGGSSYEQYF. As DNA, the CDR3 is TGTGCCTGGAGGGGCGGAAGCTCCTACGAGCAGTACTTC.

CDR3 DNA: TGTGCCAGCAGCTTGAACTATAAAGATGAGCAGTTCTTC. This codes for CASSLNYKDEQFF. V gene TRBV7-9 combines with J gene TRBJ2-1; D is unresolved. The length of the CDR3 is 13 residues. V was trimmed by 3 bases and J by 8 bases, leaving 11 bases between them. In germline, CDR1 is SEHNR, CDR2 FQNEAQ (reference sequence).

V usage is TRBV7-3 and J usage is TRBJ1-1, with a weak D call TRBD1 (6 bases). Per germline, CDR1 SGHTA and CDR2 FQGTGA. The CDR3 loop spans 14 amino acids. The V and J ends lost 2 bases and 5 bases respectively, with 12 bases between them. CDR3 in amino acids: CASSLGGSRTEAFF. CDR3 in DNA: TGTGCCAGCAGCTTAGGGGGCAGTAGGACTGAAGCTTTCTTT.

This chain joins TRBV30 and TRBJ2-7; the match to TRBD1 covers 9 bases. CDR1 is GTSNPN and CDR2 is SVGIG in the germline V gene (reference sequence). The V segment lost 4 bases and the J segment 4 bases; nucleotides outside the gene matches: 5. There are 13 residues in the CDR3. The CDR3, as DNA: TGTGCCTGGACTGGGACAGGGAGGTACGAGCAGTACTTC. It translates to CAWTGTGRYEQYF.

The chain joins TRBV5-1 to TRBJ1-2; 10 bases are a match to TRBD1. With V trimmed by 1 base and J by 1 base, 4 bases remained unmatched. CDR3 length equals 16 residues. Germline lookup yields CDR1 SGHRS and CDR2 YFSETQ. The CDR3 DNA is TGCGCCAGCAGCTTGACAGGACAGGGGGATAACTATGGCTACACCTTC. It encodes CASSLTGQGDNYGYTF.

This sequence joins TRBV12-3 or TRBV12-4 and TRBJ2-5; TRBD1 agrees at 7 bases. There are 13 residues in the CDR3. The V and J ends lost 6 bases and 3 bases, in that order; junction bases with no gene match: 4. This CDR3 reads CASSSGTEETQYF. Written as DNA, the CDR3 is TGTGCCAGCAGCTCCGGGACAGAAGAGACCCAGTACTTC.

The chain combines TRBV29-1 with TRBJ2-1; D gene uncertain. Germline V gene data show CDR1 as SQVTM and CDR2 as ANQGSEA. CDR3 length: 10 amino acids. V lost 6 bases and J lost 7, with 7 bases in between. This CDR3 reads CSVIWNEQFF. The CDR3 DNA follows: TGCAGCGTCATTTGGAATGAGCAGTTCTTC.

The chain carries TRBV20-1 and TRBJ2-3; D may match TRBD1 or TRBD2 (5 bases each). Trimming cost V 0 bases and J 9 bases, with 10 bases left between them. CDR3 length equals 12 residues. Germline V lookup: CDR1 DFQATT, CDR2 SNEGSKA (reference sequence). In nucleotides, the CDR3 is TGCAGTGCTAGAGATTGGGGGATCACGCAGTATTTT. Protein: CSARDWGITQYF.

For the CDR3, the DNA is TGCGCCAGCAGCCAAGATGCAGGGGGGAATCAGCCCCAGCATTTT. As protein: CASSQDAGGNQPQHF. The V gene is TRBV4-3, the J gene TRBJ1-5, with TRBD1 identical over 7 bases. The CDR3 consists of 15 residues. Germline-derived CDR1 and CDR2 are LGHNA and YSLEER. V was clipped by 0 bases and J by 4 bases; unmatched bases: 3.

V usage is TRBV15 and J usage is TRBJ2-5, with D hard to call. CDR1 and CDR2 from the germline V gene are LNHNV and YYDKDF (reference sequence). With 1 base removed from V and 4 bases from J, the gap between germline ends came to 7 bases. The length of the CDR3 is 13 residues. The CDR3 nucleotides read TGTGCCACCAGCAGAGTTAGCCCAGAGACCCAGTACTTC. Its translation: CATSRVSPETQYF.

This chain connects TRBV27 to TRBJ1-2; maybe TRBD1 (5 bases). The CDR3 length is 13 residues. Trimming took off 5 bases at V and 4 bases at J, with 11 bases between the two ends. From germline, CDR1 is MNHEY and CDR2 SMNVEV (reference sequence). The CDR3 DNA reads TGTGCCAGCAGTGCCGGACAAGCCTATGGCTACACCTTC. Amino acids: CASSAGQAYGYTF.

J is TRBJ2-7 and V is TRBV20-1; a weak D match, TRBD1 (6 bases). Deletions cut 6 bases from V and 2 bases from J, with 17 bases between. This CDR3 contains 14 residues. Germline V gives CDR1 DFQATT, CDR2 SNEGSKA (reference sequence). CDR3 loop: CSATHRVSAYEQYF. In DNA form, the CDR3 reads TGCAGTGCGACGCACAGGGTTTCAGCCTACGAGCAGTACTTC.

V is TRBV27 and J is TRBJ2-5; D unclear. Per the germline V gene, CDR1 is MNHEY and CDR2 is SMNVEV (reference sequence). The CDR3 is made up of 15 amino acids. V lost 5 bases, J lost 4 bases, and 17 bases lay in between. This CDR3 is CASSLRMSIGETQYF. CDR3 in DNA: TGTGCCAGCAGTCTCCGGATGTCTATCGGAGAGACCCAGTACTTC.

The V and J genes are TRBV4-3 and TRBJ1-2; 9 bases are a match to TRBD1. This CDR3 is built from 16 residues. Germline-derived CDR1 and CDR2 are LGHNA and YSLEER. After removal of 0 bases from V and 6 bases from J, the junction contained 8 bases not matched to a gene. For the CDR3, the DNA is TGCGCCAGCAGCCAAGATTGGGGACAGGGAGGGCATGGCTACACCTTC. It is translated as CASSQDWGQGGHGYTF.

This chain uses TRBV27 with TRBJ1-2; D gene unclear. CDR1 MNHEY and CDR2 SMNVEV come from the germline V gene (reference sequence). Trimming pared 2 bases from V and 4 bases from J, leaving 11 bases between. CDR3 length: 14 amino acids. The CDR3 sequence: CASSLIAGGYGYTF. The CDR3 nucleotides are TGTGCCAGCAGTTTAATTGCAGGAGGCTATGGCTACACCTTC.

The chain recombines TRBV30 with TRBJ1-5, with D hard to call. The CDR3 has 13 residues. CDR1 is GTSNPN, CDR2 SVGIG, per germline (reference sequence). The V end was cut by 0 bases, the J end by 5 bases, with 8 bases between. The CDR3, as DNA: TGTGCCTGGAGTGTGGGCATCGATCAGCCCCAGCATTTT. It specifies CAWSVGIDQPQHF.

The rearrangement links TRBV4-3 to TRBJ1-2; TRBD1 agrees at 8 bases. The CDR3 runs to 15 residues. With 0 bases clipped from V and 4 bases from J, the junction kept 4 bases outside the gene matches. In germline, CDR1 is LGHNA, CDR2 YSLEER. Written as DNA, the CDR3 is TGCGCCAGCAGCCAAGATTGGGACAGGCTCTATGGCTACACCTTC. Translating gives CASSQDWDRLYGYTF.

Note on this clonotype: A read error may account for a junction end that differs from germline. The chain links TRBV29-1 to TRBJ2-5; D is ambiguous. CDR3 length: 13 residues. In germline, CDR1 is SQVTM, CDR2 ANQGSEA. CDR3 sequence (DNA): TGCAGCGTTGACTCCTACTCCCAAAAGACCCAGTACTTC. This encodes CSVDSYSQKTQYF.

The DNA of the CDR3 is TGTGCCTGGAGTGTGGGCAGAGACTACGAGCAGTACTTC. The encoded protein is CAWSVGRDYEQYF. J is TRBJ2-7 and V is TRBV30; D remains unclear. Trimming shortened V by 0 bases and J by 3 bases, and 9 bases separated the two germline ends. Germline V lookup: CDR1 GTSNPN, CDR2 SVGIG (reference sequence). The CDR3 has 13 amino acids.